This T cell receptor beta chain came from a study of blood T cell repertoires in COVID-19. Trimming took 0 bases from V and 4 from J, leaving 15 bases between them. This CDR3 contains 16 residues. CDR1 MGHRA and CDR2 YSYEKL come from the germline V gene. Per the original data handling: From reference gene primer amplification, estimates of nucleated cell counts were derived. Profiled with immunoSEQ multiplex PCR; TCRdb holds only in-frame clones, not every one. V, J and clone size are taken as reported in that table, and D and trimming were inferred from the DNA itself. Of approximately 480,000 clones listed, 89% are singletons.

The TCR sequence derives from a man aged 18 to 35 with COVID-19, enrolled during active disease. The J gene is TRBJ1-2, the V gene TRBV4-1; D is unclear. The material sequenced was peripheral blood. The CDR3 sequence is CASSQEINLISYGYTF. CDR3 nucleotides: TGCGCCAGCAGCCAAGAGATCAACTTAATAAGCTATGGCTACACCTTC.